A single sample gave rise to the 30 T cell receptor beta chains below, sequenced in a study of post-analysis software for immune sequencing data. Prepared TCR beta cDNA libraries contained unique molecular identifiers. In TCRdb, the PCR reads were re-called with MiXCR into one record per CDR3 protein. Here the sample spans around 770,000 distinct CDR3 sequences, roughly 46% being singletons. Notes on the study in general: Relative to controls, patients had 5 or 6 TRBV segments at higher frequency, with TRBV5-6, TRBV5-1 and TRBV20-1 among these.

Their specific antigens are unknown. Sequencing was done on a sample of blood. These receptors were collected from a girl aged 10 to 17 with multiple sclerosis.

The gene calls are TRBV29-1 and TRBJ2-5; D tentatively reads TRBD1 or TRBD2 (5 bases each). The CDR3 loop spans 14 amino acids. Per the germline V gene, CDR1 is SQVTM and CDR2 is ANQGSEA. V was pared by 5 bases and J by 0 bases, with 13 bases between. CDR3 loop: CSVWGRANQETQYF. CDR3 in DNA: TGCAGCGTTTGGGGACGGGCAAACCAAGAGACCCAGTACTTC.

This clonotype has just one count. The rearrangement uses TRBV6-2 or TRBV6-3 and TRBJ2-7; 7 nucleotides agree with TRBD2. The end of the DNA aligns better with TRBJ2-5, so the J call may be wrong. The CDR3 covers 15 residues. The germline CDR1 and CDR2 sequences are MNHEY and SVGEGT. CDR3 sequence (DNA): TGTGCCAGCACCCCTGAAGGGAGGGTGAAGGAGACCCAGTACTTC. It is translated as CASTPEGRVKETQYF.

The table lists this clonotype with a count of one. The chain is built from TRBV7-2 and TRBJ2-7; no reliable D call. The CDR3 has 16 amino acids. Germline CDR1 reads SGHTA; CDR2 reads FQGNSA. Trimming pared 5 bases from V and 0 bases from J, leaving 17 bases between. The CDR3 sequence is CASSPLAHSSSYEQYF. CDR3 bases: TGTGCCAGCAGCCCCCTGGCGCACAGTAGCTCCTACGAGCAGTACTTC.

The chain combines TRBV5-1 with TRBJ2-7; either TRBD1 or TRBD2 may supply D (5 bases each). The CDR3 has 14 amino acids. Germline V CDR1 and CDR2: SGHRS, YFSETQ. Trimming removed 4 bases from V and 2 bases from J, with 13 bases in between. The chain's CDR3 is CASSIRDLTYEQYF. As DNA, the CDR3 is TGCGCCAGCAGCATACGGGACCTCACCTACGAGCAGTACTTC.

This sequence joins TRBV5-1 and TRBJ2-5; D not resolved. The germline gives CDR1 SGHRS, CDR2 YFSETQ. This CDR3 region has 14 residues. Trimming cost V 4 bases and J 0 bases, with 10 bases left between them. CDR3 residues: CASSRGWDQETQYF. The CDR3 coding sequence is TGCGCCAGCAGCCGAGGCTGGGACCAAGAGACCCAGTACTTC.

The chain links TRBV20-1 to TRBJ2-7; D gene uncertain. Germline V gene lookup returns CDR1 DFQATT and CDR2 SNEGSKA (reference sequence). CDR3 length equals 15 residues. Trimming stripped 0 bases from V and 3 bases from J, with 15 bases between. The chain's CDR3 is CSARDGGRGFYEQYF. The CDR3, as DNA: TGCAGTGCTAGAGATGGTGGTAGAGGCTTCTACGAGCAGTACTTC.

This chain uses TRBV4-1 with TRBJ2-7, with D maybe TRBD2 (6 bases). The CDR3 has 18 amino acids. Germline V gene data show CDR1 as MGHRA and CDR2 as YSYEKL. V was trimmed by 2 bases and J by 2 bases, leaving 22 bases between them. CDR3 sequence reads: CASSQSSPGTRSPYEQYF. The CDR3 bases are TGCGCCAGCAGCCAATCAAGCCCCGGGACTCGATCCCCCTACGAGCAGTACTTC.

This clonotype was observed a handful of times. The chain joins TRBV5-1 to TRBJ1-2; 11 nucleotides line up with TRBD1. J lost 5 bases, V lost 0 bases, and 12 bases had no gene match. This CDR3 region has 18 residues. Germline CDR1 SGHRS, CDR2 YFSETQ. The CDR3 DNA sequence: TGCGCCAGCAGCTTGGCCCTACGAGGACAGGGGGCGTCGTATGGCTACACCTTC. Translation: CASSLALRGQGASYGYTF. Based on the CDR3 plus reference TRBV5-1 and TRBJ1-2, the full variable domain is KAGVTQTPRYLIKTRGQQVTLSCSPISGHRSVSWYQQTPGQGLQFLFEYFSETQRNKGNFPGRFSGRQFSNSRSEMNVSTLELGDSALYLCASSLALRGQGASYGYTFGSGTRLTVV.

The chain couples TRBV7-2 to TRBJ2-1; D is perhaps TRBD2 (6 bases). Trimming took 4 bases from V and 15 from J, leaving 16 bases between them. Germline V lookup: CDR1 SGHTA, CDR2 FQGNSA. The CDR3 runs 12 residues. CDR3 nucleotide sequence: TGTGCCAGCAGCTCGGGGACTCCCAAAGGGTTCTTC. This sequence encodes CASSSGTPKGFF.

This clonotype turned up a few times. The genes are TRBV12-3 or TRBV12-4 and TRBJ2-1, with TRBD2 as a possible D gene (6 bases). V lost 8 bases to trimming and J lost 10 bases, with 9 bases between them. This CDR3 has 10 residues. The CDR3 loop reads CASGGYEQFF. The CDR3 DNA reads TGTGCCAGCGGGGGGTACGAGCAGTTCTTC.

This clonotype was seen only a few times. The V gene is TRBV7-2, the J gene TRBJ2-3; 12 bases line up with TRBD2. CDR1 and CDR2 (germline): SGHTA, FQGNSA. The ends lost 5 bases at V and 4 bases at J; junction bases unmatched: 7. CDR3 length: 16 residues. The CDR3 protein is CASSPRLAGEADTQYF. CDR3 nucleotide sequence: TGTGCCAGCAGCCCCCGACTAGCGGGAGAGGCAGATACGCAGTATTTT.

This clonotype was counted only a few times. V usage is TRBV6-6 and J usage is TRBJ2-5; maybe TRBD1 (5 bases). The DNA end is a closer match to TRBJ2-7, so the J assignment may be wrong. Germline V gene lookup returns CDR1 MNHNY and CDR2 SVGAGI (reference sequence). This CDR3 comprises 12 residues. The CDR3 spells CASSYQGREQYF. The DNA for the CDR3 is TGTGCCAGCAGTTACCAGGGTCGCGAGCAGTACTTC.

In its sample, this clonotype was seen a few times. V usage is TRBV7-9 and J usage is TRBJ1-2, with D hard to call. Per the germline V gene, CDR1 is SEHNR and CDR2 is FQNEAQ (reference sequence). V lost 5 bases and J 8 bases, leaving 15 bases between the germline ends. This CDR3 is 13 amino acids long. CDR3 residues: CASSPGSSRGYTF. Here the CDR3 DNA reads TGTGCCAGCAGCCCTGGATCCTCTCGGGGCTACACCTTC. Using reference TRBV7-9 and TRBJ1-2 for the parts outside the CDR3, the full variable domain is DTGVSQNPRHKITKRGQNVTFRCDPISEHNRLYWYRQTLGQGPEFLTYFQNEAQLEKSRLLSDRFSAERPKGSFSTLEIQRTEQGDSAMYLCASSPGSSRGYTFGSGTRLTVV.

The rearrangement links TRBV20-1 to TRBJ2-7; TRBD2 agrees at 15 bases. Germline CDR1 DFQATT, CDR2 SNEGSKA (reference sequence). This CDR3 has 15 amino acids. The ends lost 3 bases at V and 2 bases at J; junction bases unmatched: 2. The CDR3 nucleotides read TGCAGTGCTAGCAGGACTAGCGGGAGGGCCTACGAGCAGTACTTC. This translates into CSASRTSGRAYEQYF.

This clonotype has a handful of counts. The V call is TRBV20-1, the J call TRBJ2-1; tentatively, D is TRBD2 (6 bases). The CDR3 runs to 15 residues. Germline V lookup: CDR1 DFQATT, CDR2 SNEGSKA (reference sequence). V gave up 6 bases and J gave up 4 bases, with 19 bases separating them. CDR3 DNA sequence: TGCAGTGCCCCCTATATACTAGCAGGATACAATGAGCAGTTCTTC. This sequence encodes CSAPYILAGYNEQFF.

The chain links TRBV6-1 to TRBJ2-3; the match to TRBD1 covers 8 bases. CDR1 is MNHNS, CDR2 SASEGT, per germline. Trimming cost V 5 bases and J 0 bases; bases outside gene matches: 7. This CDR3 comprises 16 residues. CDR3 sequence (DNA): TGTGCCAGCAGTCCTCGGACAGGGATAAGCACAGATACGCAGTATTTT. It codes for CASSPRTGISTDTQYF.

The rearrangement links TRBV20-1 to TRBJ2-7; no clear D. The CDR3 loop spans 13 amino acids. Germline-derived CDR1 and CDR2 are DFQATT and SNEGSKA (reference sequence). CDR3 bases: TGCACCGTGTCCTCTACTATCTCCTACGAGCAGTACTTC. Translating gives CTVSSTISYEQYF.

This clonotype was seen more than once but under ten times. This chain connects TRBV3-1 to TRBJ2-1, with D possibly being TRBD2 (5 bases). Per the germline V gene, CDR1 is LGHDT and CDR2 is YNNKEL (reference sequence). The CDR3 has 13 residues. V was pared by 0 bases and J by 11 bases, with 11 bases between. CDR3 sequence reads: CASSQEEALKQFF. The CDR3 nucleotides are TGTGCCAGCAGCCAAGAGGAGGCTCTAAAGCAGTTCTTC.

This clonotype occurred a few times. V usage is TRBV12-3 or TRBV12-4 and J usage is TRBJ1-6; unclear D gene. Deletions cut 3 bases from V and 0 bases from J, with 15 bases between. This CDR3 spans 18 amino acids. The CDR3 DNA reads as TGTGCCAGCAGTTTTGTGGTCGGGAGGAGCTCCTATAATTCACCCCTCCACTTT. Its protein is CASSFVVGRSSYNSPLHF.

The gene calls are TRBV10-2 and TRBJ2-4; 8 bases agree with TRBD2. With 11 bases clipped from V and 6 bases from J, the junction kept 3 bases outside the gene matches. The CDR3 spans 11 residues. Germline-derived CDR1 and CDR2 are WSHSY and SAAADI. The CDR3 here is CARAGGNIQYF. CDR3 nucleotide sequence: TGCGCCCGGGCGGGAGGAAACATTCAGTACTTC.

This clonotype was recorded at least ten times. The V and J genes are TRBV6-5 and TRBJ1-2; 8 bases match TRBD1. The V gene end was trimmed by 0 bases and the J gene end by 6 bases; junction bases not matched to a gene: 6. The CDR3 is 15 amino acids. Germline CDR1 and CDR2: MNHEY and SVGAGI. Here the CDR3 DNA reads TGTGCCAGCAGTTACTCGTCCGGGACAGGAGATGGCTACACCTTC. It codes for CASSYSSGTGDGYTF.

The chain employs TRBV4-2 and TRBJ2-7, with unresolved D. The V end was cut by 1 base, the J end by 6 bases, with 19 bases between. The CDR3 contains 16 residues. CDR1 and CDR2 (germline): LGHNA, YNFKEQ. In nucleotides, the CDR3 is TGTGCCAGCAGCCAAGTCTCCGTGACTCTAATTCGCGAGCAGTACTTC. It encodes CASSQVSVTLIREQYF.

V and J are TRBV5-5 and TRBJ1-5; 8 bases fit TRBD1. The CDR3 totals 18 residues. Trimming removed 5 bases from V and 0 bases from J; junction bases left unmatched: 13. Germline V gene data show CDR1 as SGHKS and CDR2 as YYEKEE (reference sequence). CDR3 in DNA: TGTGCCAGCAGTCCTGGACAGGGCAACTTCAATAGCAATCAGCCCCAGCATTTT. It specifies CASSPGQGNFNSNQPQHF.

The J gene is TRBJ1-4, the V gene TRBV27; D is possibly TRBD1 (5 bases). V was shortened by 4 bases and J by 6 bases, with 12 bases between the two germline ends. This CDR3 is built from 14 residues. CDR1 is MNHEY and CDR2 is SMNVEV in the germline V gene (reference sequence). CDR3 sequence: CASSSTRVDEKLFF. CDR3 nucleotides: TGTGCCAGCAGTTCTACCAGGGTAGATGAAAAACTGTTTTTT.

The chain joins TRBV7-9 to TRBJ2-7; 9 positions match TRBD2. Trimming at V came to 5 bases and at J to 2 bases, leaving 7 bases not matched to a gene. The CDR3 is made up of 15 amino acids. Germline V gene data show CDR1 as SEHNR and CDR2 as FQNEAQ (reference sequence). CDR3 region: CASSPWGGRAYEQYF. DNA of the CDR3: TGTGCCAGCAGCCCATGGGGCGGGAGGGCCTACGAGCAGTACTTC.

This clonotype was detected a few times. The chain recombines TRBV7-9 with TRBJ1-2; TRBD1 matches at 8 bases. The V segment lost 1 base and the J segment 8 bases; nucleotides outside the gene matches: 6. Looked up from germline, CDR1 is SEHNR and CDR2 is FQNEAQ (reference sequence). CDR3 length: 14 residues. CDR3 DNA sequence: TGTGCCAGCAGCTTAGTCGCGGACAGGGCCGGCTACACCTTC. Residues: CASSLVADRAGYTF.

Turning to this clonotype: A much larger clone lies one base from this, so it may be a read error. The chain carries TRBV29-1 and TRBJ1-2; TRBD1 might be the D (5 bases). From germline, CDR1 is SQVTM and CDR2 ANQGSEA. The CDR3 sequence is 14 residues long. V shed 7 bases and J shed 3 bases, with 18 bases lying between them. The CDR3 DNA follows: TGCAGCGCCAGAGTTTGGACAAACGACTATGGCTACACCTTC. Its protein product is CSARVWTNDYGYTF. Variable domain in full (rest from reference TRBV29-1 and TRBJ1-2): SAVISQKPSRDICQRGTSLTIQCQVDSQVTMMFWYRQQPGQSLTLIATANQGSEATYESGFVIDKFPISRPNLTFSTLTVSNMSPEDSSIYLCSARVWTNDYGYTFGSGTRLTVV.

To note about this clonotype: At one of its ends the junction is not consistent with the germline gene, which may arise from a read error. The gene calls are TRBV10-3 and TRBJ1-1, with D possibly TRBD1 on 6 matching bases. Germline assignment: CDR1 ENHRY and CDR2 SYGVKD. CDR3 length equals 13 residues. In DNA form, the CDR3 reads TGTGCCGTCAGGGTTTCTGGGGGCTCTGAAGCTTTCTTT. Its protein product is CAVRVSGGSEAFF.

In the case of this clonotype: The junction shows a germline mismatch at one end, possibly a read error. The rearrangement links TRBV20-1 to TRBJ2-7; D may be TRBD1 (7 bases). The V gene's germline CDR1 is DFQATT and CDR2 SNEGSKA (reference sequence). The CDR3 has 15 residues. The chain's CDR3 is CSAGDGRDSSYEQYF. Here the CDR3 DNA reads TGCAGTGCTGGAGATGGGCGGGACAGCTCCTACGAGCAGTACTTC.

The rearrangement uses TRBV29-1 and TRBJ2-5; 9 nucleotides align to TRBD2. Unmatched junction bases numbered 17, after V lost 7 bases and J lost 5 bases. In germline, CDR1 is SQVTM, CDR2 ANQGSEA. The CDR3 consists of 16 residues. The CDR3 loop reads CSAEGWISGSGETQYF. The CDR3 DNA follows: TGCAGCGCCGAAGGGTGGATTAGCGGGAGTGGGGAGACCCAGTACTTC.